This T cell receptor beta chain was obtained from a study of cytomegalovirus exposure and HLA in healthy donors. Study-wide findings and caveats: The investigators catalogued 150 to 200 TCR beta chains as cytomegalovirus-associated.

Healthy bone marrow donors formed the donor group. The PCR was carried out with 60 Vbeta primers and 13 Jbeta primers. Generated by immunoSEQ multiplex PCR, the TCRdb table keeps only in-frame clones and is missing some. The data show approximately 38,000 clones, with around 82% seen just once and roughly a tenth held by the top ten. About this clone: Its target is not known.

This clonotype was obtained from a woman under 30 in good health and CMV-seropositive. The specimen was PBMCs.

The DNA for the CDR3 is TGTGCCAGCAGCTTACAAGGGGGAAGGGATGGCTACACCTTC. It specifies CASSLQGGRDGYTF. The genes are TRBV7-3 and TRBJ1-2, with TRBD1 as a possible D gene (6 bases). CDR1 SGHTA and CDR2 FQGTGA come from the germline V gene. CDR3 length: 14 residues. Trimming pared 2 bases from V and 6 bases from J, leaving 13 bases between.